Listed below are T cell receptor beta chains from one sample, sequenced in a study of cytotoxic CD8 clonotypes in ibrutinib-treated CLL. Clones were read by immunoSEQ multiplex PCR, and TCRdb kept only the in-frame ones, dropping some. The table shows over 40,000 clones, with approximately 82% occurring only once. Sequenced material: PBMCs, taken after 24 months of ibrutinib treatment. The receptors shown here come from a human donor with chronic lymphocytic leukemia. Both conserved end residues are part of each CDR3. Some rows mark clone size as missing; the rest say once, few, many or name a class of expanded clone.

J: TRBJ2-1; V: TRBV5-6; size: -; length: 18; CDR3: CASSSTDGTSGARDEQFF
J: TRBJ1-1; V: TRBV5-4; size: -; length: 13; CDR3: CASSSRQITEAFF
J: TRBJ2-3; V: TRBV21-1; size: -; length: 16; CDR3: CASSKGLASGTDTQYF
J: TRBJ2-3; V: TRBV6-5; size: -; length: 15; CDR3: CATSLRWLSPDTQYF
J: TRBJ2-4; V: TRBV15; size: -; length: 13; CDR3: CATSRDTKNIQYF
J: TRBJ1-4; V: TRBV10-2; size: -; length: 15; CDR3: CASSEGRGRGEKLFF
J: TRBJ2-7; V: TRBV28; size: -; length: 14; CDR3: CASSRIGPSYEQYF
J: TRBJ2-7; V: TRBV4-3; size: -; length: 16; CDR3: CASSQRLPPSSYEQYF
J: TRBJ2-1; V: TRBV5-6; size: -; length: 16; CDR3: CASSLEWRESRHEQFF
J: TRBJ2-7; V: TRBV11-2; size: -; length: 14; CDR3: CASSFLDELRGQYF
J: TRBJ1-1; V: TRBV11-2; size: -; length: 15; CDR3: CASSPGQGDNTEAFF
J: TRBJ1-2; V: TRBV5-4; size: -; length: 15; CDR3: CASSGADRGDYGYTF
J: TRBJ1-3; V: TRBV19; size: -; length: 14; CDR3: CASSTGLEGNTIYF
J: TRBJ2-1; V: TRBV10-3; size: -; length: 15; CDR3: CAISGQRESGNEQFF
J: TRBJ2-5; V: TRBV18; size: few; length: 17; CDR3: CASSPRPGGLFQETQYF
J: TRBJ2-3; V: TRBV7-6; size: -; length: 19; CDR3: CASSQLGLAGASSTDTQYF
J: TRBJ2-1; V: TRBV28; size: few; length: 15; CDR3: CASSLSSGRENEQFF
J: TRBJ2-7; V: TRBV13; size: once; length: 15; CDR3: CASSLGTSGYYEQYF
J: TRBJ1-4; V: TRBV6-4; size: -; length: 13; CDR3: CARTQGAGEKLFF
J: TRBJ1-4; V: TRBV29-1; size: -; length: 14; CDR3: CSVAKGGDNEKLFF
J: TRBJ2-2; V: TRBV28; size: few; length: 20; CDR3: CASSLWGGLAGGPNTGELFF
J: TRBJ1-2; V: TRBV30; size: -; length: 14; CDR3: CAWSRDRGGYGYTF
J: TRBJ2-1; V: TRBV2; size: once; length: 17; CDR3: CASIGLAGGSSYNEQFF
J: TRBJ2-5; V: TRBV7-9; size: -; length: 14; CDR3: CASSFSQYQETQYF
J: TRBJ1-4; V: TRBV28; size: -; length: 12; CDR3: CASRPAGEKLFF
J: TRBJ1-2; V: TRBV6-1; size: few; length: 13; CDR3: CASSEYASVGYTF
J: TRBJ2-3; V: TRBV4-3; size: -; length: 13; CDR3: CASSQWTTDTQYF
J: TRBJ1-6; V: TRBV10-2; size: -; length: 15; CDR3: CASSESTDGNSPLHF
J: TRBJ2-6; V: TRBV19; size: -; length: 15; CDR3: CASSRDGSGANVLTF
J: TRBJ2-1; V: TRBV28; size: -; length: 15; CDR3: CASSLFLTGGNEQFF
J: TRBJ2-5; V: TRBV19; size: -; length: 15; CDR3: CASSMSLAGWETQYF
J: TRBJ1-1; V: TRBV18; size: -; length: 15; CDR3: CASSPLRGLVTEAFF
J: TRBJ2-3; V: TRBV30; size: few; length: 15; CDR3: CAWSVNEWNTDTQYF
J: TRBJ1-4; V: TRBV18; size: few; length: 16; CDR3: CASSPNSYKDSEKLFF
J: TRBJ2-2; V: TRBV25-1; size: -; length: 15; CDR3: CASSEYNANTGELFF
J: TRBJ2-7; V: TRBV28; size: -; length: 13; CDR3: CASRPRGSYEQYF
J: TRBJ2-3; V: TRBV5-1; size: -; length: 15; CDR3: CASSLIGGSTDTQYF
J: TRBJ1-2; V: TRBV19; size: -; length: 16; CDR3: CASSIDAAQGLYGYTF
J: TRBJ1-3; V: TRBV7-2; size: -; length: 13; CDR3: CASSENRGNTIYF
J: TRBJ2-6; V: TRBV9; size: -; length: 16; CDR3: CASSVGRSLAANVLTF
J: TRBJ2-2; V: TRBV10-2; size: -; length: 16; CDR3: CASSELRQGGGGELFF
J: TRBJ1-4; V: TRBV2; size: -; length: 14; CDR3: CASSEDRGNEKLFF
J: TRBJ2-5; V: TRBV29-1; size: -; length: 17; CDR3: CSVEARYPTGGGETQYF
J: TRBJ1-5; V: TRBV28; size: -; length: 16; CDR3: CASSFQASLRGQPQHF
J: TRBJ2-7; V: TRBV5-1; size: -; length: 14; CDR3: CASSLGTSGYEQYF
J: TRBJ1-5; V: TRBV5-8; size: -; length: 12; CDR3: CASQGSNQPQHF
J: TRBJ1-2; V: TRBV4-2; size: few; length: 15; CDR3: CASSQERADNYGYTF
J: TRBJ2-5; V: TRBV6-5; size: -; length: 13; CDR3: CASRTDSQETQYF
J: TRBJ2-7; V: TRBV30; size: -; length: 11; CDR3: CAWSVQYEQYF
J: TRBJ1-2; V: TRBV7-2; size: few; length: 12; CDR3: CASSLGEAGYTF
J: TRBJ1-2; V: TRBV19; size: -; length: 14; CDR3: CASSIRLESYGYTF
J: TRBJ2-3; V: TRBV7-9; size: -; length: 16; CDR3: CASSPTLAPGTDTQYF
J: TRBJ1-2; V: TRBV5-4; size: few; length: 13; CDR3: CASSATGEAGYTF
J: TRBJ2-1; V: TRBV2; size: once; length: 14; CDR3: CASSLGLAGVEQFF
J: TRBJ2-2; V: TRBV29-1; size: -; length: 15; CDR3: CSIQPGTGGSGELFF
J: TRBJ1-1; V: TRBV6-6; size: few; length: 16; CDR3: CASITFGRQMNTEAFF
J: TRBJ2-6; V: TRBV4-2; size: once; length: 21; CDR3: CASSQDGIIPTRSSGANVLTF